The 14 T cell receptor beta chains below come from one sample, sequenced in a study of T cell responses to AZD1222 COVID-19 vaccine. TCRdb keeps only in-frame clones here, not all; method: immunoSEQ multiplex PCR. Seen here are 150,000 to 200,000 clones, almost 95% observed once, and the top ten hold 7.5% to 9.5%. Sequencing was performed on peripheral blood, taken on day 0 of AZD1222 vaccination. Receptors were obtained from an adult in good health.

J is TRBJ1-1 and V is TRBV5-1; D not resolved. Trimming pared 4 bases from V and 1 base from J, leaving 2 bases between. The CDR3 has 11 amino acids. CDR1 is SGHRS, CDR2 YFSETQ, per germline. This CDR3 reads CASSTNTEAFF. The CDR3, as DNA: TGCGCCAGCAGCACGAACACTGAAGCTTTCTTT. Complete variable domain (other parts from reference TRBV5-1 and TRBJ1-1): KAGVTQTPRYLIKTRGQQVTLSCSPISGHRSVSWYQQTPGQGLQFLFEYFSETQRNKGNFPGRFSGRQFSNSRSEMNVSTLELGDSALYLCASSTNTEAFFGQGTRLTVV.

The gene calls are TRBV10-3 and TRBJ2-3; either TRBD1 or TRBD2 may fit D (6 bases each). The CDR3 runs 18 residues. Germline-derived CDR1 and CDR2 are ENHRY and SYGVKD. The ends were cut back, 2 bases at V and 1 base at J, with 19 bases in the middle. CDR3 amino acids: CAISERPGGGRGTDTQYF. CDR3 nucleotides: TGTGCCATCAGTGAGCGCCCAGGAGGGGGAAGGGGCACAGATACGCAGTATTTT.

The chain combines TRBV4-2 with TRBJ1-5; no reliable D call. V was shortened by 0 bases and J by 4 bases, with 10 bases between the two germline ends. The germline CDR1 and CDR2 sequences are LGHNA and YNFKEQ. The CDR3 extends over 15 amino acids. CDR3 DNA sequence: TGTGCCAGCAGCCAAGATCCCGGGAAGAATCAGCCCCAGCATTTT. Translated: CASSQDPGKNQPQHF.

The chain uses TRBV30 and TRBJ2-1, with 10 bases lining up with TRBD2. The V gene's germline CDR1 is GTSNPN and CDR2 SVGIG (reference sequence). The CDR3 contains 14 residues. V was clipped by 4 bases and J by 6 bases; unmatched bases: 6. The CDR3 spells CAWTVGLATNEQFF. CDR3 coding DNA: TGTGCCTGGACGGTGGGACTAGCGACCAATGAGCAGTTCTTC.

The rearrangement links TRBV19 to TRBJ1-1, with D maybe TRBD1 (5 bases). Trimming removed 2 bases from V and 4 bases from J, with 14 bases in between. CDR1 and CDR2 (germline): LNHDA, SQIVND (reference sequence). The CDR3 consists of 15 residues. CDR3 bases: TGTGCCAGTAGTATACAGGGTGGCCCGGGCACTGAAGCTTTCTTT. Amino acid sequence: CASSIQGGPGTEAFF.

This clone has more than one count but fewer than ten. The chain joins TRBV5-1 to TRBJ2-5; 9 nucleotides line up with TRBD2. V lost 3 bases to trimming and J lost 4 bases; unmatched junction nucleotides: 7. The germline gives CDR1 SGHRS, CDR2 YFSETQ. This CDR3 spans 15 amino acids. CDR3 residues: CASSYTSGPRETQYF. Written as DNA, the CDR3 is TGCGCCAGCAGCTACACTAGCGGGCCTAGAGAGACCCAGTACTTC.

The chain uses TRBV4-2 and TRBJ1-1; D ambiguous. Germline CDR1 is LGHNA and CDR2 is YNFKEQ. This CDR3 contains 12 residues. Trimming shortened V by 4 bases and J by 4 bases, and 7 bases separated the two germline ends. The CDR3 DNA reads as TGTGCCAGCAGCCCAGTTGGCACTGAAGCTTTCTTT. Its translation is CASSPVGTEAFF.

The rearrangement joins TRBV30 to TRBJ1-3, with unresolved D. The V end lost 7 bases, the J end lost 0 bases, and 10 bases lay between the germline ends. The CDR3 runs to 13 residues. Per germline, CDR1 GTSNPN and CDR2 SVGIG (reference sequence). CDR3 loop: CAFNPDSGNTIYF. The CDR3, as DNA: TGTGCCTTCAATCCTGACTCTGGAAACACCATATATTTT.

V usage is TRBV7-2 and J usage is TRBJ2-2; 7 nucleotides match TRBD1. CDR3 length: 15 residues. V was pared by 5 bases and J by 6 bases, with 9 bases of the junction left unmatched. Germline lookup yields CDR1 SGHTA and CDR2 FQGNSA. The CDR3 region has the DNA TGTGCCAGCAGCCCGGACAGGTTTCTCGCCGGGGAGCTGTTTTTT. It translates to CASSPDRFLAGELFF.

V usage is TRBV2 and J usage is TRBJ2-2, with TRBD1 as a possible D gene (5 bases). Trimming cost V 8 bases and J 0 bases, with 13 bases left between them. The CDR3 totals 15 residues. From germline, CDR1 is SNHLY and CDR2 FYNNEI. The CDR3 protein is CASDYRTSNTGELFF. CDR3 nucleotide sequence: TGTGCCAGCGATTATAGGACATCGAACACCGGGGAGCTGTTTTTT.

The chain joins TRBV30 to TRBJ2-7, with TRBD1 identical over 9 bases. V shed 0 bases, J shed 6 bases, and the junction held 9 bases outside the gene matches. Germline lookup yields CDR1 GTSNPN and CDR2 SVGIG (reference sequence). The CDR3 is 15 amino acids. The CDR3 loop is CAWSVSGTGFLEQYF. The CDR3, as DNA: TGTGCCTGGAGTGTATCCGGGACAGGGTTTCTCGAGCAGTACTTC.

The V and J genes are TRBV7-3 and TRBJ1-1, with D possibly TRBD1 on 5 matching bases. The V gene's germline CDR1 is SGHTA and CDR2 FQGTGA. V was cut by 5 bases and J by 4 bases, with 14 bases left in between. CDR3 size: 14 residues. CDR3 sequence (DNA): TGTGCCAGCAGCCCGGGACCGATGAGCACTGAAGCTTTCTTT. Translated: CASSPGPMSTEAFF.

This chain joins TRBV7-9 and TRBJ2-3; 10 bases are shared with TRBD2. Germline values: CDR1 SEHNR, CDR2 FQNEAQ (reference sequence). V lost 4 bases and J lost 3; bases outside the gene matches: 4. The CDR3 contains 15 residues. DNA for the CDR3: TGTGCCAGCAGCTCCCTAGCGGGAGCTACAGATACGCAGTATTTT. Translation gives CASSSLAGATDTQYF.

This chain joins TRBV5-1 and TRBJ2-6, with 8 bases fitting TRBD2. Trimming cost V 4 bases and J 2 bases; bases outside gene matches: 5. This CDR3 is 16 amino acids long. The germline CDR1 and CDR2 sequences are SGHRS and YFSETQ. Written as DNA, the CDR3 is TGCGCCAGCAGCCCCGGGGGGGGCACTGGGGCCAACGTCCTGACTTTC. Translating it yields CASSPGGGTGANVLTF.